This entry lists 8 T cell receptor beta chains sequenced from one sample in a study of PD-1 blockade in classical Hodgkin lymphoma. Clones were read by immunoSEQ multiplex PCR, and TCRdb kept only the in-frame ones, dropping some. The sample consists of about 27,000 clones, 60% to 85% of them appearing once. Brentuximab vedotin exposure varied, and every patient relapsed after autologous stem cell transplantation. Out of thawed PBMCs, magnetic negative selection purified CD4+ T cells. Here the sequenced sample was CD4+ T cells from blood, taken at baseline. The origin of the receptors is a human donor with classical Hodgkin lymphoma.

This clone has a single count. The V gene is TRBV10-3, the J gene TRBJ1-2; 8 bases are shared with TRBD1. The CDR3 consists of 14 residues. The V gene's germline CDR1 is ENHRY and CDR2 SYGVKD. Losses at the gene ends were 2 bases for V and 4 bases for J; bases not matched to a gene: 3. CDR3 in amino acids: CAISEQGATYGYTF. For the CDR3, the DNA is TGTGCCATCAGTGAGCAGGGGGCCACCTATGGCTACACCTTC.

The chain employs TRBV6-4 and TRBJ2-6; no clear D. V lost 3 bases and J 3 bases, leaving 6 bases between the germline ends. Germline V gives CDR1 MRHNA, CDR2 SNTAGT. The CDR3 has 14 amino acids. The CDR3 region has the DNA TGTGCCAGCAGTGAGGGGTTTGGGGCCAACGTCCTGACTTTC. Its protein product is CASSEGFGANVLTF.

J is TRBJ2-3 and V is TRBV5-6; TRBD2 matches 7 bases. This CDR3 has 14 residues. With V trimmed by 2 bases and J by 1 base, 1 base remained unmatched. CDR1 is SGHDT, CDR2 YYEEEE, per germline. Here the CDR3 DNA reads TGTGCCAGCAGCTTCAGCGGGGGCACAGATACGCAGTATTTT. This gives the protein CASSFSGGTDTQYF.

The chain couples TRBV18 to TRBJ1-1; no clear D gene. V was cut by 1 base and J by 3 bases, with 15 bases left in between. This CDR3 is built from 16 residues. Germline-derived CDR1 and CDR2 are KGHSH and LQKENI. CDR3 in amino acids: CASSPLPARADTEAFF. The CDR3 DNA is TGTGCCAGCTCACCACTACCGGCCCGGGCGGACACTGAAGCTTTCTTT.

This clone has a single count. This chain links TRBV9 with TRBJ1-1, with TRBD1 as a possible D gene (6 bases). Germline CDR1 SGDLS, CDR2 YYNGEE. CDR3 size: 14 residues. V lost 1 base and J lost 0, with 7 bases in between. The CDR3 sequence is CASSVRDMNTEAFF. CDR3 DNA: TGTGCCAGCAGCGTACGGGACATGAACACTGAAGCTTTCTTT.

As regards this clone: Its ends do not fully match the called genes, so a read error is possible. V is TRBV9 and J is TRBJ2-2; D might be TRBD1 or TRBD2, each matching 6 bases. This CDR3 spans 15 amino acids. Germline CDR1 and CDR2: SGDLS and YYNGEE. This CDR3 reads CASSVAGAITGKLFF. The CDR3 DNA sequence: TGTGCCAGCAGCGTAGCGGGGGCCATAACCGGGAAGCTGTTTTTT.

The gene calls are TRBV18 and TRBJ1-2, with D maybe TRBD1 (5 bases). This CDR3 contains 14 residues. Trimming took 2 bases from V and 3 from J, leaving 10 bases between them. Germline V CDR1 and CDR2: KGHSH, LQKENI. The CDR3 reads CASSPSGGDYGYTF. CDR3 coding DNA: TGTGCCAGCTCACCATCCGGGGGGGACTATGGCTACACCTTC.

The chain employs TRBV7-2 and TRBJ2-5, with no clear D. Germline V gene data show CDR1 as SGHTA and CDR2 as FQGNSA. The CDR3 is 14 amino acids. The germline V and J ends were trimmed by 3 bases and 2 bases, with 10 bases remaining between them. The CDR3 nucleotides read TGTGCCAGCAGCTTGAACAGCTATCAAGAGACCCAGTACTTC. This sequence encodes CASSLNSYQETQYF.